This T cell receptor (beta chain) was identified in a study of blood T cell repertoires in COVID-19. On the study more broadly: T cells, B-cell-depleted T cells, or PBMCs provided the cDNA or gDNA that served as material.

CDR1 is SGHAT and CDR2 is FQNNGV in the germline V gene. The CDR3 has 14 residues. Between the trimmed V and J ends, which lost 6 bases and 0 bases, there was a span of 11 bases. As originally analysed: Counts of nucleated cells, estimated from reference gene primer amplification, were obtained. The method was immunoSEQ multiplex PCR; TCRdb's version includes in-frame clones alone and lacks a portion of them. V and J calls and clone size are given by that table; D and trimming were obtained from the DNA. The table has about 300,000 clones, approximately 86% seen once. The clonotype was recovered from a man aged 65 to 79 with acute or convalescent COVID-19. The sequenced sample consisted of peripheral blood. The rearrangement uses TRBV11-2 and TRBJ1-2, with D unresolved. CDR3 nucleotides: TGTGCCAGCAGGGGTCCCGGAGCTAACTATGGCTACACCTTC. This encodes CASRGPGANYGYTF.